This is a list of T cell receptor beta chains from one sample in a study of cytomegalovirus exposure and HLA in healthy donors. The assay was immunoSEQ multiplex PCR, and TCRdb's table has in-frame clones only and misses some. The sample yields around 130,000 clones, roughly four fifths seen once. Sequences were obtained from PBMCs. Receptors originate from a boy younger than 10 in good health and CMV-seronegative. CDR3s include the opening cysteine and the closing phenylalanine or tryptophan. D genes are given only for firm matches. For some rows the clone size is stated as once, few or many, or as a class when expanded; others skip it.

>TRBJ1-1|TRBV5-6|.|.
TGTGCCAGCAGCTCGCTACCCCCCACGGGGGAAGCTTTCTTT
CASSSLPPTGEAFF
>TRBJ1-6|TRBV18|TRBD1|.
TGTGCCAGCTCACAAATTCGGGGACAGGGGAGACCTAGGGATTCACCCCTCCACTTT
CASSQIRGQGRPRDSPLHF
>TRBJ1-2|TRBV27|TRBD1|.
TGTGCCAGCAGTTTAAAAGGGGGACAGGGGGCTCATGGCTACACCTTC
CASSLKGGQGAHGYTF
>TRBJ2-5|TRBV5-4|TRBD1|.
TGTGCCAGCAGCCCCGGGACAGGGAGGGAGACCCAGTACTTC
CASSPGTGRETQYF
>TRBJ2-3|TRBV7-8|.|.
TGTGCCAGCAGCTACCTCGTTAGGCTAGCTCAAAGGAGCACAGATACGCAGTATTTT
CASSYLVRLAQRSTDTQYF
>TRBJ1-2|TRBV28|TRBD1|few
TGTGCCAGCAGCCTACCGCAACAGGGGAACTATGGCTACACCTTC
CASSLPQQGNYGYTF
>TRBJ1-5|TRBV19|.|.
TGTGCCAGTAGTATCGATGGACAGACCCAAGTCAGGGCCCAGCATTTT
CASSIDGQTQVRAQHF
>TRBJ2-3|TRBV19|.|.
TGTGCCAGTAGTCTGATGGCTAGCACAGATACGCAGTATTTT
CASSLMASTDTQYF
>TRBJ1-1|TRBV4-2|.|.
TGTGCCAGCAGCCACCTATCCACTGAAGCTTTCTTT
CASSHLSTEAFF
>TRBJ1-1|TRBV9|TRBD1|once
TGTGCCAGCAGCCCAGGGACAGGGATGAACACTGAAGCTTTCTTT
CASSPGTGMNTEAFF
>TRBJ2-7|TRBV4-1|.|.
TGCGCCAGCAGCCAAGATGGCCCGGGGGGACAGGACTCCTACGAGCAGTACTTC
CASSQDGPGGQDSYEQYF
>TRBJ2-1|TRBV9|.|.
TGTGCCACGGTTTGGAGGCCGAAACCTTACAATGAGCAGTTCTTC
CATVWRPKPYNEQFF
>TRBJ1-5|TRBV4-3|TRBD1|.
TGCGCCAGCAGCCAAGATGACCCCCGGGACAGCTACTATAGCAATCAGCCCCAGCATTTT
CASSQDDPRDSYYSNQPQHF
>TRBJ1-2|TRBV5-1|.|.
TGCGCCAGCAGCTTGGAACAGGCCTCCAATGGCTACACCTTC
CASSLEQASNGYTF
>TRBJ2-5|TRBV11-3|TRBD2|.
TGTGCCAGCAGCTTAAGGTGGCTAGCGGGAGAAGAGACCCAGTACTTC
CASSLRWLAGEETQYF
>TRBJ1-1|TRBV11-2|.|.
TGTGCCAGCAGCCGTCCCAGGGATTTGAACACTGAAGCTTTCTTT
CASSRPRDLNTEAFF
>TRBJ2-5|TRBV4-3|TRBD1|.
TGCGCCAGCAGCCAAGAGAGGGGGACAGGGGTGGAGACCCAGTACTTC
CASSQERGTGVETQYF
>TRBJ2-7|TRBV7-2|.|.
TGTGCCAGCAGCTTGTTAGGAGACTACGAGCAGTACTTC
CASSLLGDYEQYF
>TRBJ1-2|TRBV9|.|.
TGTGCCAGCAGTACGCTCCCAGGGTCGGATGGCTACACCTTC
CASSTLPGSDGYTF
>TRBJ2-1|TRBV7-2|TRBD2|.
TGTGCCAGCAGCTTAGGTGCGGGAGATCTAATCAGGTCCTACAATGAGCAGTTCTTC
CASSLGAGDLIRSYNEQFF
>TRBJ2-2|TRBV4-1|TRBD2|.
TGCGCCAGCAGCCCCCCGGGACTAGCGGGAGAGAAGTGGCCCGGGGAGCTGTTTTTT
CASSPPGLAGEKWPGELFF
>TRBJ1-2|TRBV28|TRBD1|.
TGTGCCAGCAGTCGGGGACAGGTCTTTTATGGCTACACCTTC
CASSRGQVFYGYTF
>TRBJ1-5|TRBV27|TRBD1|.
TGTGCCAGCAGCCTCCGGGACAGCGGGCAGCCCCAGCATTTT
CASSLRDSGQPQHF
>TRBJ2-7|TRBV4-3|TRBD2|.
TGCGCCAGCAGCCAAGACCAGGGACTAGCGGGGGAGACCTACGAGCAGTACTTC
CASSQDQGLAGETYEQYF
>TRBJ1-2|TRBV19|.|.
TGTGCCAGTAGTAGAGTCGGGGGGAACTATGGCTACACCTTC
CASSRVGGNYGYTF
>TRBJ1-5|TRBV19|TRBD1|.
TGTGCCAGTAGTAAGGGGGAACAGGGGGACAATCAGCCCCAGCATTTT
CASSKGEQGDNQPQHF
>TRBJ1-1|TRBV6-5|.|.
TGTGCCAGCAGTTACTCGGCGGGAAACACTGAAGCTTTCTTT
CASSYSAGNTEAFF
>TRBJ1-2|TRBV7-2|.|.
TGTGCCAGCAGCCAAGTGAGGTCCGGGTATGGCTACACCTTC
CASSQVRSGYGYTF
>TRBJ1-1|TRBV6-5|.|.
TGTGCCAGCCTTCCGCGGGGTTGGAGATCCGAAGCTTTCTTT
CASLPRGWRSEAFF
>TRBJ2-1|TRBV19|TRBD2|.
TGTGCCAGTATGCATGGGGGTCTAGCGGGCTCCTACAATGAGCAGTTCTTC
CASMHGGLAGSYNEQFF
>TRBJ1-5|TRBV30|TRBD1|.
TGTGCCTGGACGGTGGACAGGGGGCAGCCCCAGCATTTT
CAWTVDRGQPQHF
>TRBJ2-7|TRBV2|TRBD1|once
TGTGCCAGCAGTGACTCCCCAGGGGGCGCCTACGAGCAGTACTTC
CASSDSPGGAYEQYF
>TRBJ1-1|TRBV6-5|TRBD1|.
TGTGCCAGCAGTTACTCGGGCAGGGGGACTGAAGCTTTCTTT
CASSYSGRGTEAFF
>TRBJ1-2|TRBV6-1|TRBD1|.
TGTGCCAGCAGTGAAGGACAGGGAGACGGATACACCTTC
CASSEGQGDGYTF
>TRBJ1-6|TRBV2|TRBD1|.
TGTGCCAGCAGTCAGTTCGGGACAGGGGATCCACCCCTCCACTTT
CASSQFGTGDPPLHF